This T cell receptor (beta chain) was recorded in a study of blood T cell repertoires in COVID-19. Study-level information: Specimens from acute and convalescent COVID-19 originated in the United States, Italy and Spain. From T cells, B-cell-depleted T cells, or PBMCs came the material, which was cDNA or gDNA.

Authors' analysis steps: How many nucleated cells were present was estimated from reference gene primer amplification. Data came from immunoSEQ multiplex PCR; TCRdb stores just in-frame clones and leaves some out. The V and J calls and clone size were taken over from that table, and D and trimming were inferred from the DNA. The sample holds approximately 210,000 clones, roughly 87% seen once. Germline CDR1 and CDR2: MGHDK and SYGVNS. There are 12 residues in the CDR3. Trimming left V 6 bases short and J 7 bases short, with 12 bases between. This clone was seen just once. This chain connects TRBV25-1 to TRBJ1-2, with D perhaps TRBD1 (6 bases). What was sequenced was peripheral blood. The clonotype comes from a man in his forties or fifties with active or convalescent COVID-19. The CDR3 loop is CASRKDSGGYTF. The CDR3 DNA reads TGTGCCAGCAGGAAGGACAGTGGTGGCTACACCTTC.